This is a list of T cell receptor beta chains from one sample in a study of siplizumab effects on memory and regulatory T cells. The assay was immunoSEQ multiplex PCR, and TCRdb's table has in-frame clones only and misses some. This sample has tens of thousands of clones, with over 90% found just once. The sample comprised CD8+ T cells sorted from blood. These receptors were collected from a human donor in good health. Both conserved end residues are part of each CDR3. Fields, in order: D gene, J gene, clone size, V gene, CDR3 protein, CDR3 DNA. D genes are given only for firm matches. A clone size is listed for some rows: how often the clone was seen (once, few, many), or a class if it is expanded.

- TRBJ2-3 - TRBV20-1 CSASFSDTQYF TGCAGTGCTAGTTTCTCAGATACGCAGTATTTT
- TRBJ1-2 - TRBV12-2 CASRLVFQGASYGYTF TGTGCAAGTCGCTTAGTTTTCCAGGGGGCATCCTATGGCTACACCTTC
- TRBJ2-7 - TRBV19 CASSITQGRQYPIVPYEQYF TGTGCCAGTAGTATAACCCAGGGGAGACAGTACCCCATCGTTCCCTACGAGCAGTACTTC
- TRBJ1-1 - TRBV5-6 CASSAGWTVAFF TGTGCCAGCAGCGCCGGTTGGACAGTGGCTTTCTTT
- TRBJ1-1 - TRBV28 CASSLSLTEAFF TGTGCCAGCAGTTTATCGTTAACTGAAGCTTTCTTT
TRBD1 TRBJ1-3 once TRBV6-5 CASSYSTGAGNTIYF TGTGCCAGCAGTTACTCGACAGGGGCTGGAAACACCATATATTTT
TRBD2 TRBJ2-1 - TRBV7-3 CASSLLAGGPYNEQFF TGTGCCAGCAGCTTACTAGCGGGAGGGCCATACAATGAGCAGTTCTTC
TRBD2 TRBJ2-7 - TRBV27 CASSLSGGSGRPPYEQYF TGTGCCAGCAGTTTATCCGGGGGTAGCGGGAGGCCCCCCTACGAGCAGTACTTC
- TRBJ1-1 - TRBV7-6 CASSLALAGPNTEAFF TGTGCCAGCAGCTTAGCGCTAGCAGGGCCGAACACTGAAGCTTTCTTT
TRBD2 TRBJ2-7 - TRBV6-5 CASSPETSAPYEQYF TGTGCCAGCAGCCCAGAGACTAGCGCACCCTACGAGCAGTACTTC
- TRBJ2-6 - TRBV5-1 CASSSGRYSGANVLTF TGCGCCAGCAGCTCCGGACGGTACTCTGGGGCCAACGTCCTGACTTTC
- TRBJ2-7 once TRBV19 CASSIKVTGGSYEQYF TGTGCCAGTAGTATCAAGGTGACAGGCGGATCCTACGAGCAGTACTTC
TRBD2 TRBJ2-3 - TRBV4-1 CASSQGSGSATDTQYF TGCGCCAGCAGCCAAGGGAGCGGGAGTGCCACAGATACGCAGTATTTT
TRBD1 TRBJ2-2 - TRBV9 CASSVEGDRARTGELFF TGTGCCAGCAGCGTAGAGGGGGACAGGGCCAGGACCGGGGAGCTGTTTTTT
- TRBJ1-2 once TRBV9 CASSVDLGGGYTF TGTGCCAGCAGCGTAGACCTGGGGGGTGGCTACACCTTC
TRBD2 TRBJ2-2 - TRBV28 CASSASGRGVTGELFF TGTGCCAGCAGCGCTAGCGGGAGAGGTGTCACCGGGGAGCTGTTTTTT
- TRBJ2-1 - TRBV18 CASSQGDEQFF TGTGCCAGCTCCCAGGGCGATGAGCAGTTCTTC
- TRBJ1-4 - TRBV4-1 CASSPSASPSVKLFF TGCGCCAGCAGCCCCTCCGCCAGCCCCAGTGTAAAACTGTTTTTT
TRBD1 TRBJ2-5 - TRBV11-3 CASSSSGTDIGETQYF TGTGCCAGCAGCTCATCCGGGACAGACATCGGGGAGACCCAGTACTTC
TRBD2 TRBJ2-5 - TRBV14 CASSQLYGEGPTQETQYF TGTGCCAGCAGCCAGCTATACGGGGAGGGACCTACACAAGAGACCCAGTACTTC
TRBD1 TRBJ2-7 - TRBV9 CASSDGTGDYEQYF TGTGCCAGCAGCGACGGGACAGGGGACTACGAGCAGTACTTC
TRBD1 TRBJ2-1 - TRBV27 CASSSRDRGSRNNEQFF TGTGCCAGCAGTTCCCGGGACAGGGGAAGCCGGAACAATGAGCAGTTCTTC
- TRBJ1-5 few TRBV7-9 CASSGVSGGNQPQHF TGTGCCAGCAGCGGGGTATCGGGGGGCAATCAGCCCCAGCATTTT
- TRBJ1-6 - TRBV28 CASSLTGTPHNSPLHF TGTGCCAGCAGTTTAACCGGGACCCCGCATAATTCACCCCTCCACTTT
- TRBJ2-3 - TRBV15 CATSSRDTQRDTQYF TGTGCCACCAGCTCCCGGGACACCCAAAGGGATACGCAGTATTTT
TRBD2 TRBJ2-3 - TRBV4-2 CASSQVGLAGVDTQYF TGTGCCAGCAGCCAAGTGGGCCTAGCGGGAGTAGATACGCAGTATTTT
- TRBJ2-3 - TRBV27 CASSFGDTDTQYF TGTGCCAGCAGTTTTGGGGACACAGATACGCAGTATTTT
TRBD1 TRBJ2-3 - TRBV13 CASSLDIRGTDTQYF TGTGCCAGCAGCTTAGATATCAGGGGGACAGATACGCAGTATTTT
TRBD1 TRBJ1-4 - TRBV7-9 CASSSTGANNEKLFF TGTGCCAGCAGCTCCACAGGGGCGAATAATGAAAAACTGTTTTTT
TRBD2 TRBJ2-7 once TRBV29-1 CSVEFPGGLYEQYF TGCAGCGTTGAATTCCCGGGGGGGCTTTACGAGCAGTACTTC
- TRBJ2-2 - TRBV29-1 CSYRELGGELFF TGCAGCTACCGGGAGCTCGGCGGGGAGCTGTTTTTT
TRBD2 TRBJ2-1 - TRBV5-1 CASSSSGSVYNEQFF TGCGCCAGCAGCTCTAGCGGGAGTGTTTACAATGAGCAGTTCTTC
TRBD1 TRBJ2-5 - TRBV12-5 CASGPRGQAGETQYF TGTGCTAGTGGTCCTAGGGGACAGGCTGGAGAGACCCAGTACTTC
TRBD1 TRBJ2-7 once TRBV11-3 CASSFGQAYEQYF TGTGCCAGCAGCTTCGGACAGGCCTACGAGCAGTACTTC
TRBD1 TRBJ2-2 - TRBV27 CASNRDRTSNTGELFF TGTGCCAGCAACCGGGACAGGACTTCGAACACCGGGGAGCTGTTTTTT
- TRBJ2-7 - TRBV4-1 CASSQDQRADEQYF TGCGCCAGCAGCCAAGATCAAAGGGCTGACGAGCAGTACTTC
- TRBJ2-7 - TRBV21-1 CASSKCHYEQYF TGTGCCAGCAGCAAATGCCACTACGAGCAGTACTTC
TRBD2 TRBJ2-3 - TRBV6-1 CASSEKREPPDTQYF TGTGCCAGCAGTGAAAAGCGGGAGCCCCCTGATACGCAGTATTTT
- TRBJ1-2 - TRBV4-3 CASSQGAWELIYGYTF TGCGCCAGCAGCCAAGGGGCCTGGGAGTTGATATATGGCTACACCTTC
- TRBJ2-2 - TRBV6-5 CASSPGQAGSGELFF TGTGCCAGCAGTCCCGGACAGGCGGGGTCCGGGGAGCTGTTTTTT
- TRBJ2-7 once TRBV28 CASSLFKRKSYEQYF TGTGCCAGCAGTTTGTTTAAGCGGAAGTCCTACGAGCAGTACTTC
- TRBJ1-1 - TRBV9 CASSVYGSLNTEAFF TGTGCCAGCAGCGTATATGGCAGCCTGAACACTGAAGCTTTCTTT
TRBD2 TRBJ2-7 medium-sized TRBV4-2 CASSQDTLAGGINEQYF TGTGCCAGCAGCCAGGACACCCTAGCGGGAGGGATCAACGAGCAGTACTTC
- TRBJ2-5 - TRBV9 CASSAGGHPQETQYF TGTGCCAGCAGCGCCGGGGGACACCCCCAAGAGACCCAGTACTTC
- TRBJ1-2 - TRBV7-2 CASSLTGGPYYGYTF TGTGCCAGCAGCTTGACGGGGGGCCCGTACTATGGCTACACCTTC
- TRBJ1-5 - TRBV6-6 CASSYSVGSHQPQHF TGTGCCAGCAGTTACTCGGTGGGTTCACATCAGCCCCAGCATTTT